The entry below describes one T cell receptor beta chain. Its matching antigen is unknown. Sequencing was performed with immunoSEQ multiplex PCR; in TCRdb, only in-frame clones are kept and a portion is missing. The sample includes around 11,000 clones, roughly two thirds of them seen just once. Repeated repertoire sampling spanned the course of chemoradiotherapy. The data derive from a study of chemoradiotherapy in HPV16-positive cancers. Overall study context: Functional T-cell assays on a couple of HPV16-positive patients' cells defined candidate HPV-specific clones and common TCR motifs. General study points: HPV-responsive T-cell expansion during chemoradiotherapy was linked to improved recurrence-free survival in HPV16-positive patients. HPV-specific T cells were functionally defined from only a couple of HPV16-positive patients.

There are 19 residues in the CDR3. The V segment lost 0 bases and the J segment 2 bases; nucleotides outside the gene matches: 12. Germline CDR1 is MNHEY and CDR2 is SMNVEV (reference sequence). Sampling took place from a patient who underwent chemoradiotherapy. The receptor was isolated from a human donor with HPV-associated anogenital cancer. V and J are TRBV27 and TRBJ2-4; 8 nucleotides agree with TRBD1. DNA for the CDR3: TGTGCCAGCAGTTTATCCGCTGGGCAGGGGGCATCAACCAAAAACATTCAGTACTTC. The encoded protein is CASSLSAGQGASTKNIQYF.